This is a list of T cell receptor beta chains from one sample in a study of vaccination and CD4 T cells after COVID-19. TCRdb re-called the PCR reads with MiXCR, one entry per CDR3 protein. Of some 13,000 distinct CDR3 sequences listed, approximately 58% were seen once; the top ten hold approximately 15%. The antigens of these receptors remain unknown. The material sequenced was CD4+ T cells from blood, cultured in vitro. These receptors were taken from a human donor who had recovered from COVID-19. The CDR3 runs from the conserved cysteine through the conserved F or W. The D gene is left open where the match is weak. Only part of the rows carry a size: once, few, many, or a class if the clone is expanded.

v_call	j_call	d_call	clone_size	cdr3_nt	cdr3_aa
TRBV20-1	TRBJ2-5	TRBD1	few	TGCAGTGTCCCGACAGGGCCCGGGGAAGAGACCCAGTACTTC	CSVPTGPGEETQYF
TRBV27	TRBJ1-5	TRBD1	-	TGTGCCAGCAGTCAAGGGACAGGGCTCGTTCAGCCCCAGCATTTT	CASSQGTGLVQPQHF
TRBV6-4	TRBJ1-5	TRBD1	-	TGTGCCAGACACAGGGGACCGCTCGAGCAGCCCCAGCATTTT	CARHRGPLEQPQHF
TRBV16	TRBJ1-5	-	-	TGTGCCAGCAGCCAATCGGGGGGGGGCCGGCAGCCCCAGCATTTT	CASSQSGGGRQPQHF
TRBV10-3	TRBJ1-1	-	-	TGTGCCATCAGTGAACGAGGTGGGGTGAACACTGAAGCTTTCTTT	CAISERGGVNTEAFF
TRBV11-3	TRBJ2-3	-	few	TGTGCCAGCAGTAATACAGGGACAGATACGCAGTATTTT	CASSNTGTDTQYF
TRBV27	TRBJ2-1	TRBD2	few	TGTGCCAGCAGTTTTTTAGCGGGAGAGTTGGATGAGCAGTTCTTC	CASSFLAGELDEQFF
TRBV7-9	TRBJ2-3	TRBD2	-	TGTGCCAGCAGCTTAGGCAGCGGGGGTAGCACAGATACGCAGTATTTT	CASSLGSGGSTDTQYF
TRBV27	TRBJ2-5	-	-	TGTGCCAGCAGCCTACTGGGGGAAAGGACCCAGTACTTC	CASSLLGERTQYF
TRBV5-6	TRBJ1-6	-	-	TGTGCCAGCAGCTACGACATTGATTCACCCCTCCACTTT	CASSYDIDSPLHF
TRBV20-1	TRBJ2-3	-	-	TGCAGTGCTAGTTACGGTAGCACAAGCACAGATACGCAGTATTTT	CSASYGSTSTDTQYF
TRBV7-9	TRBJ1-4	-	-	TGTGCCAGCAGCTTAGGATCGGGCCTGGGCGATTGGCTTTTT	CASSLGSGLGDWLF
TRBV6-7	TRBJ1-5	-	once	TGTGCCAGCAGTTACGGGGAGCCGGGACAAACGAGCCCTTGGAGCAATCAGCCCCAGCATTTT	CASSYGEPGQTSPWSNQPQHF
TRBV12-2	TRBJ1-2	-	few	TGTGCAAGTCGCTTAGCAAAGGGGGACGACTATGGCTACACCTTC	CASRLAKGDDYGYTF
TRBV11-2	TRBJ1-6	-	-	TGTGCCAGCAGGGCGTGGGGGGGGCGAAATTCACCCCTCCACTTT	CASRAWGGRNSPLHF
TRBV6-5	TRBJ1-4	-	-	TGTGCCAGCAGTTATCGGGGGGGGTTCAATGAAAAACTGTTTTTT	CASSYRGGFNEKLFF
TRBV7-2	TRBJ2-1	-	-	TGTGCCAGCAGCTTTACGTGGGGGCAGCAGTTCTTC	CASSFTWGQQFF
TRBV7-2	TRBJ2-3	-	-	TGTGCCAGCAGCTTCCTAGCTACAGATACGCAGTATTTT	CASSFLATDTQYF
TRBV11-2	TRBJ2-1	-	-	TGTGCCAGCAGCGCCACGACTAGTCTCGAGCAGTTCTTC	CASSATTSLEQFF
TRBV6-2/TRBV6-3	TRBJ2-3	TRBD2	-	TGTGCCAGCAGAGCCGGACTAGCGGGAGGCCCCCGGAGAACAGATACGCAGTATTTT	CASRAGLAGGPRRTDTQYF
TRBV25-1	TRBJ2-5	-	few	TGTGCCAGCAGTGGAGATCAAGAGACCCAGTACTTC	CASSGDQETQYF
TRBV6-5	TRBJ1-1	-	few	TGTGCCAGCAGTTACCGGGTTAACACTGAAGCTTTCTTT	CASSYRVNTEAFF
TRBV21-1	TRBJ2-7	-	-	TGTGCCAGCAGCGTAGCTACTAGCGGGAACCTCTACGAGCAGTACTTC	CASSVATSGNLYEQYF
TRBV20-1	TRBJ2-7	TRBD2	few	TGCAGTGCGGGCCAAGCGGGGACCTACGAGCAGTACTTC	CSAGQAGTYEQYF
TRBV2	TRBJ1-2	-	-	TGTGCCAGCATACCCGGGGGGGGAGGGGTGAGCTACACCTTC	CASIPGGGGVSYTF
TRBV15	TRBJ2-5	-	few	TGTGCCACCAGCCCCCTAGGGGGGAAAGAGACCCAGTACTTC	CATSPLGGKETQYF
TRBV28	TRBJ1-5	-	-	TGTGCCAGCAGTTTAATAAGGGGAAGCAATCAGCCCCAGCATTTT	CASSLIRGSNQPQHF
TRBV7-3	TRBJ2-5	TRBD1	-	TGTGCCAGCAGCTTGTCCGGCGGGACAGGGTACCAAGAGACCCAGTACTTC	CASSLSGGTGYQETQYF
TRBV28	TRBJ2-7	TRBD2	once	TGTGCCAGCAGCCCCGTTAGCGGGAGGGCCTTTTACGAGCAGTACTTC	CASSPVSGRAFYEQYF
TRBV7-2	TRBJ2-5	-	-	-	CASSFGSGETQYF
TRBV19	TRBJ2-3	TRBD2	once	TGTGCCAGTAGTAGCGGGAGTGCTAGCACAGATACGCAGTATTTT	CASSSGSASTDTQYF
TRBV15	TRBJ1-2	-	-	TGTGCCACCAGCAGAGAAGGGGGTAGTAGGGGCTACACCTTC	CATSREGGSRGYTF
TRBV6-5	TRBJ1-2	TRBD1	-	TGTGCCAGCAGTTACCGGCCACAGGGGGCGTTGACCTATGGCTACACCTTC	CASSYRPQGALTYGYTF
TRBV15	TRBJ1-1	-	few	TGTGCCACCAGCAGAGATAAGAGGCCCCCGATAGCTTTCTTT	CATSRDKRPPIAFF
TRBV6-1	TRBJ2-1	-	-	TGTGCCAGCGGGGAGGTGACCTACAATGAGCAGTTCTTC	CASGEVTYNEQFF
TRBV10-3	TRBJ1-1	TRBD1	-	TGTGCCATCAGTGGAGACAGGGAGGCGAACACTGAAGCTTTCTTT	CAISGDREANTEAFF
TRBV15	TRBJ2-5	-	-	TGTGCCACCAGCAGAGAGTTTCTGACCCAGTACTTC	CATSREFLTQYF
TRBV12-3/TRBV12-4	TRBJ1-5	-	-	TGTGCCAGCAGTTTAGCTGGCAGGAAGCCCCAGCATTTT	CASSLAGRKPQHF
TRBV20-1	TRBJ2-3	TRBD1	-	TGCAGTGCTACAGGGACAGGGCACACAGATACGCAGTATTTT	CSATGTGHTDTQYF
TRBV28	TRBJ1-1	TRBD1	once	TGTGCCAGCAGGCCGAGGACAGGGGGGAACACTGAAGCTTTCTTT	CASRPRTGGNTEAFF
TRBV30	TRBJ1-1	-	-	TGTGCCTGGAGTCAGCCCGGGACGGAGAACACTGAAGCTTTCTTT	CAWSQPGTENTEAFF
TRBV5-1	TRBJ1-3	-	-	TGCGCCAACCCGGGGGGGGTACCTCTCGGAGGCACCATATATTTT	CANPGGVPLGGTIYF
TRBV5-1	TRBJ1-1	-	-	TGCGCCAGCAGCTTGGCCCCTCCTCCAGGGAATGAAGCTTTCTTT	CASSLAPPPGNEAFF
TRBV5-4	TRBJ2-5	-	-	TGTGCCAGCACCCCAGGGCAGGGGAGTGAGACCCAGTACTTC	CASTPGQGSETQYF
TRBV2	TRBJ1-1	-	few	TGTGCCAGCAGTGAGTCAGACAACACTGAAGCTTTCTTT	CASSESDNTEAFF
TRBV7-9	TRBJ2-1	TRBD1	few	TGTGCCAGCAGCTCAGTACAGGGGGCGCTTTACAATGAGCAGTTCTTC	CASSSVQGALYNEQFF
TRBV20-1	TRBJ2-7	-	-	TGCAGTGCTAGAGATATCCCCTCTCAATCTAGGGACATGTTTTCCTACGAGCAGTACTTC	CSARDIPSQSRDMFSYEQYF
TRBV6-5	TRBJ1-1	-	-	TGTGCCAGCAGTTACGGGGGCCTGAACACTGAAGCTTTCTTT	CASSYGGLNTEAFF
TRBV15	TRBJ2-5	TRBD2	few	TGTGCCACCAGCAGGCCGACTAGCGGGAGGGCCGATTCGGGGACCCAGTACTTC	CATSRPTSGRADSGTQYF
TRBV7-3	TRBJ2-5	-	medium-sized	TGTGCCAGCAGCGGAGGACCCTCAGAGACCCAGTACTTC	CASSGGPSETQYF
TRBV10-1	TRBJ2-4	TRBD2	-	TGCGCCAGCAGTCCGGGACTAGCTAACATTCAGTACTTC	CASSPGLANIQYF
TRBV20-1	TRBJ1-3	-	-	TGCAGTGCTGGGTCCATCTCTGGAAACACCATATATTTT	CSAGSISGNTIYF
TRBV24-1	TRBJ2-5	TRBD1	-	TGTGCCACCAGTGATGTAGGACAGGCCATAGAGACCCAGTACTTC	CATSDVGQAIETQYF